This T cell receptor beta chain was profiled in a study of CD8+CD57+ T cells in acquired aplastic anemia. Study background: Around 3.2 ug was the average amount of DNA from sorted CD4+ and CD8+ cells.

All patients picked for sequencing had shown, by flow cytometry, an expansion of CD8+CD57+ cells. By the time of blood sampling, patients had still received no therapy. Study-wide results and limits: Patients and controls shared twenty-nine CD8+ CDR3 sequences. CD8+ Simpson's diversity showed no significant patient-control difference.

Profiling that covered TCR beta VDJ and CDR3 relied on genomic DNA as its template. TCRdb fed the reads into MiXCR, producing one record per CDR3 protein. The data contain about 98,000 distinct CDR3 sequences, around 70% of them singletons. Relative to its sample, this clonotype is medium-sized. No antigen is known for it. Trimming shortened V by 3 bases and J by 5 bases, and 13 bases separated the two germline ends. The CDR3 is 13 residues long. Looked up from germline, CDR1 is DFQATT and CDR2 is SNEGSKA (reference sequence). The sequence was obtained from a human donor with aplastic anemia. The gene calls are TRBV20-1 and TRBJ1-1; no definite D call. Sequencing was done on a sample of sorted CD4+, CD8+, or CD8+CD57+ T cells (not recorded which) from PBMCs. CDR3 sequence: CSARFVEETEAFF. CDR3 coding DNA: TGCAGTGCTAGGTTCGTAGAGGAAACTGAAGCTTTCTTT.